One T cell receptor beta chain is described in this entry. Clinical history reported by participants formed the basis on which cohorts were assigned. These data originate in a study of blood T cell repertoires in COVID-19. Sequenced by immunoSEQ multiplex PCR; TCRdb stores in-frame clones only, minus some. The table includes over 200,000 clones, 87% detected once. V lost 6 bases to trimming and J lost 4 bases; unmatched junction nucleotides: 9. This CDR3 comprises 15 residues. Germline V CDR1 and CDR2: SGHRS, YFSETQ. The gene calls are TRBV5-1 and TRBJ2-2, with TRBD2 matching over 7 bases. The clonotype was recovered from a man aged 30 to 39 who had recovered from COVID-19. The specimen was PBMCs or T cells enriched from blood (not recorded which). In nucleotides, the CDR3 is TGCGCCAGCACCCCCCCAGCGGGATCCACCGGGGAGCTGTTTTTT. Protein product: CASTPPAGSTGELFF.